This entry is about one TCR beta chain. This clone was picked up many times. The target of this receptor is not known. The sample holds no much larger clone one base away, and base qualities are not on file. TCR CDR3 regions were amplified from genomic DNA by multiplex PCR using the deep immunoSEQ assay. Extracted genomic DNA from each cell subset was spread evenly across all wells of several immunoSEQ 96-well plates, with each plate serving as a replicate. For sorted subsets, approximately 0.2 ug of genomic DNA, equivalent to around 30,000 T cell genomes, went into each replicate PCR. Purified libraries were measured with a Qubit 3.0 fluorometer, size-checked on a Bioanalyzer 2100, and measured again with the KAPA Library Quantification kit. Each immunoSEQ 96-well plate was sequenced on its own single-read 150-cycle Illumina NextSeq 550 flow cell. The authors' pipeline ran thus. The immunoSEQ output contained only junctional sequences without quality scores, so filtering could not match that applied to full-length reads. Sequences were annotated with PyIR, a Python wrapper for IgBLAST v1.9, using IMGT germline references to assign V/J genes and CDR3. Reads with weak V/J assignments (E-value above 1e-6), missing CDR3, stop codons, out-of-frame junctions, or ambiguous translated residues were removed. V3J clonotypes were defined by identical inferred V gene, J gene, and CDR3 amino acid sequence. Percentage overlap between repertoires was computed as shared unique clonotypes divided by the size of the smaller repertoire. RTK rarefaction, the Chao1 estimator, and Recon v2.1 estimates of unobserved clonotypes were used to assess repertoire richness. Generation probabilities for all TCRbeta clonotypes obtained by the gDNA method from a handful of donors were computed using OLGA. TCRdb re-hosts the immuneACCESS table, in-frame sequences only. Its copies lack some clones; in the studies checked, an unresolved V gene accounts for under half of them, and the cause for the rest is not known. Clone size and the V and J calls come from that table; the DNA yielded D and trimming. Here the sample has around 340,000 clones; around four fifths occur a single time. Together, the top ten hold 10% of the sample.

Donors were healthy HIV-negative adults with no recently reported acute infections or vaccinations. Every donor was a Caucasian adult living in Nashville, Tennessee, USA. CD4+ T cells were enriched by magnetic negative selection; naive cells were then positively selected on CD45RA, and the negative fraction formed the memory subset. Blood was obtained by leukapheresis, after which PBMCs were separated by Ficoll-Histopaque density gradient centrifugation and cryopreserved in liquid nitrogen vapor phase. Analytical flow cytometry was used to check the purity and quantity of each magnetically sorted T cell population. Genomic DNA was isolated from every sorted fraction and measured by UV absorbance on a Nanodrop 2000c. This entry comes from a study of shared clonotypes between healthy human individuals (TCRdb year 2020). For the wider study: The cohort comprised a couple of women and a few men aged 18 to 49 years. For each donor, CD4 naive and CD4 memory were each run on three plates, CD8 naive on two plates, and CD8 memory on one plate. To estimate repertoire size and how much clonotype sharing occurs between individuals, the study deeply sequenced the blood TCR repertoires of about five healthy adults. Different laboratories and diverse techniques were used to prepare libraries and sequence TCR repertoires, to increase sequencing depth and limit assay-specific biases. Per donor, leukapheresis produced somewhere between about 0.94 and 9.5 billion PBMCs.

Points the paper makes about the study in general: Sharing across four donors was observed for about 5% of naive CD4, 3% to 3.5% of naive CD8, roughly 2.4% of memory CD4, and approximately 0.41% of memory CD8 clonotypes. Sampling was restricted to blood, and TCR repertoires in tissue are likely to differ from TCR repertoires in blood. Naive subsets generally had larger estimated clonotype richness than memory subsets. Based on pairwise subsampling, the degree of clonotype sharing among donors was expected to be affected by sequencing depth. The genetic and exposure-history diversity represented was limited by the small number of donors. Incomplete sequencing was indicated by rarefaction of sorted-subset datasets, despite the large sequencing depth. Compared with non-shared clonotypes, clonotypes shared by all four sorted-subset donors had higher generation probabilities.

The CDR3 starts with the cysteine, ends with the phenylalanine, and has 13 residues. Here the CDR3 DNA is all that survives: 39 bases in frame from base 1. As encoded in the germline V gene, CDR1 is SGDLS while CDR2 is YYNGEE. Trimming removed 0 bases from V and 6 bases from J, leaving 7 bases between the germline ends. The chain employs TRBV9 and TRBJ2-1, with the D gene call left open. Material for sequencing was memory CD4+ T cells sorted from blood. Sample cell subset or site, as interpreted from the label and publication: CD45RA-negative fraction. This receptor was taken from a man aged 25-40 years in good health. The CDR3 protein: CASSVVPVNEQFF. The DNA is TGTGCCAGCAGCGTAGTCCCAGTCAATGAGCAGTTCTTC.